This T cell receptor beta chain is drawn from a study of CDR3 diversity in severe acne. TCRdb ran MiXCR on the PCR reads and lists one entry per CDR3 protein. The top ten clones hold roughly 9.1% of a sample with more than 70,000 distinct CDR3 sequences, about 52% of them seen once. Sequences were obtained from blood. This receptor was taken from a male donor in good health, serving as a control.

The CDR3: CATRGGGGAETQYF. CDR3 nucleotide sequence: TGTGCCACCAGAGGAGGCGGGGGGGCCGAGACCCAGTACTTC. The J gene is TRBJ2-5, the V gene TRBV15, with TRBD2 identical over 9 bases. The CDR3 runs to 14 residues. The germline gives CDR1 LNHNV, CDR2 YYDKDF (reference sequence). J lost 5 bases, V lost 6 bases, and 7 bases had no gene match.